One sample yielded the 5 T cell receptor beta chains listed below, sequenced in a study of blood T cell repertoires in COVID-19. The assay was immunoSEQ multiplex PCR, and TCRdb's table has in-frame clones only and misses some. The sample lists about 360,000 clones, 80% to 90% occurring once. The sequenced sample consisted of PBMCs or T cells enriched from blood (not recorded which). These receptors came from a young man who had recovered from COVID-19.

This clone came up a few times. This chain joins TRBV4-2 and TRBJ2-1; D is unclear. Germline CDR1 LGHNA, CDR2 YNFKEQ. The V and J ends lost 0 bases and 1 base respectively, with 10 bases between them. CDR3 size: 16 residues. The CDR3 DNA reads as TGTGCCAGCAGCCAAGAAGGAGTCGGGTCCTACAATGAGCAGTTCTTC. Protein sequence: CASSQEGVGSYNEQFF.

The chain has TRBV6-5 and TRBJ1-1; possible D gene TRBD1, 6 bases. The germline V gene encodes CDR1 MNHEY and CDR2 SVGAGI. The V and J ends lost 0 bases and 8 bases respectively, with 13 bases between them. CDR3 size: 14 residues. CDR3 in amino acids: CASSYSPGVVEAFF. DNA of the CDR3: TGTGCCAGCAGTTACTCTCCAGGGGTGGTAGAAGCTTTCTTT.

The V and J genes are TRBV15 and TRBJ1-5; TRBD1 aligns across 7 bases. This CDR3 has 14 amino acids. V gave up 11 bases and J gave up 0 bases; unmatched junction bases: 7. CDR1 is LNHNV and CDR2 is YYDKDF in the germline V gene (reference sequence). The CDR3 here is CAVSYRGSNQPQHF. CDR3 nucleotides: TGTGCCGTATCGTACAGGGGTAGCAATCAGCCCCAGCATTTT.

The chain couples TRBV7-2 to TRBJ2-5, with 11 bases that match TRBD2. The CDR3 is 16 amino acids. The J segment lost 2 bases and the V segment lost 1 base, leaving 3 bases of the junction unmatched. Germline values: CDR1 SGHTA, CDR2 FQGNSA. The CDR3 DNA follows: TGTGCCAGCAGCTTAGAACTAGCGGGGGTTCAAGAGACCCAGTACTTC. It specifies CASSLELAGVQETQYF.

The rearrangement joins TRBV9 to TRBJ1-2; 9 positions match TRBD1. With 3 bases clipped from V and 6 bases from J, the junction kept 6 bases outside the gene matches. The CDR3 extends over 14 amino acids. Germline V CDR1 and CDR2: SGDLS, YYNGEE. Here the CDR3 DNA reads TGTGCCAGCAGCGAAGACAGGGGGGTCGATGGCTACACCTTC. Its protein is CASSEDRGVDGYTF.